This is a list of T cell receptor beta chains from one sample in a study of T cells in Graves' hyperthyroidism and ophthalmopathy. TCRdb fed the multiplex PCR reads into MiXCR, producing one record per CDR3 protein. The sample comprises about 690,000 distinct CDR3 sequences, roughly 17% of which are singletons, and roughly a sixth rests with the top ten. Sequenced sample: blood. The receptors come from a middle-aged man with Graves' hyperthyroidism. The CDR3 runs from the conserved cysteine through the conserved F or W. Each record gives: clone size, CDR3 length, D gene, J gene, V gene, CDR3 DNA, CDR3 protein. A D gene is named only where the DNA matches it firmly. Clone sizes are given selectively: once, few, many, or a class where the clone is expanded.

abundance: few; len: 15; d_gene: NA; j_gene: TRBJ2-4; v_gene: TRBV6-1; CDR3nt: TGTGCCAGCAGCATCACAACAGGGACCAAAAACATTCAGTACTTC; CDR3aa: CASSITTGTKNIQYF
abundance: few; len: 16; d_gene: TRBD2; j_gene: TRBJ2-3; v_gene: TRBV6-1; CDR3nt: TGTGCCAGCAGTGACGGGCGGGAGGTCGTCGCAGATACGCAGTATTTT; CDR3aa: CASSDGREVVADTQYF
abundance: once; len: 12; d_gene: TRBD2; j_gene: TRBJ2-4; v_gene: TRBV7-9; CDR3nt: TGTGCCAGCAGCCGGGACTACAGCATTCAGTACTTC; CDR3aa: CASSRDYSIQYF
abundance: NA; len: 14; d_gene: TRBD2; j_gene: TRBJ2-7; v_gene: TRBV20-1; CDR3nt: TGCAGTGCTCCCCAGAGTAGCGGGACGGACGAGCAGTACTTC; CDR3aa: CSAPQSSGTDEQYF
abundance: many; len: 15; d_gene: NA; j_gene: TRBJ2-1; v_gene: TRBV7-2; CDR3nt: TGTGCCAGCAGCTCCCCCGGGATTGGGACGAATGAGCAGTTCTTC; CDR3aa: CASSSPGIGTNEQFF
abundance: many; len: 14; d_gene: TRBD1; j_gene: TRBJ2-7; v_gene: TRBV11-2; CDR3nt: TGTGCCAGCAGCCGGGGACAGGGCTCCTACGAGCAGTACTTC; CDR3aa: CASSRGQGSYEQYF
abundance: NA; len: 15; d_gene: TRBD2; j_gene: TRBJ2-1; v_gene: TRBV28; CDR3nt: TGTGCCAGCAGTTTCCGGACTAGCGGGGCCAATGAGCAGTTCTTC; CDR3aa: CASSFRTSGANEQFF
abundance: many; len: 15; d_gene: TRBD2; j_gene: TRBJ2-1; v_gene: TRBV7-9; CDR3nt: TGTGCCAGCAGCTTGAGCGGGATCTCCTACAATGAGCAGTTCTTC; CDR3aa: CASSLSGISYNEQFF
abundance: once; len: 15; d_gene: TRBD2; j_gene: TRBJ2-1; v_gene: TRBV19; CDR3nt: TGTGCCAGTAATACTATAGCGGGAGTTTTAAATGAGCAGTTCTTC; CDR3aa: CASNTIAGVLNEQFF
abundance: many; len: 14; d_gene: NA; j_gene: TRBJ1-1; v_gene: TRBV27; CDR3nt: TGTGCCAGCAGGCCCCCGGGGGGCTTCACTGAAGCTTTCTTT; CDR3aa: CASRPPGGFTEAFF
abundance: many; len: 14; d_gene: NA; j_gene: TRBJ1-4; v_gene: TRBV20-1; CDR3nt: TGCAGTGCTAGGGGCGGTTCAACTAATGAAAAACTGTTTTTT; CDR3aa: CSARGGSTNEKLFF
abundance: NA; len: 16; d_gene: NA; j_gene: TRBJ2-7; v_gene: TRBV20-1; CDR3nt: TGCAGTGCTAACCCCTTGATGGTAGCGGAGTCCTACGAGCAGTACTTC; CDR3aa: CSANPLMVAESYEQYF
abundance: NA; len: 11; d_gene: NA; j_gene: TRBJ2-5; v_gene: TRBV5-1; CDR3nt: TGCGCCAGCAGCTTGGTAGAGACCCGGTACTTC; CDR3aa: CASSLVETRYF
abundance: NA; len: 16; d_gene: NA; j_gene: TRBJ1-1; v_gene: TRBV9; CDR3nt: TGTGCCAGCAGCGTAGGTGGGGGCTTTGAGTACACTGAAGCTTTCTTT; CDR3aa: CASSVGGGFEYTEAFF
abundance: many; len: 15; d_gene: TRBD1; j_gene: TRBJ2-2; v_gene: TRBV28; CDR3nt: TGTGCCAGCTTTTTGGGACAGGGGAGGACCGGGGAGCTGTTTTTT; CDR3aa: CASFLGQGRTGELFF
abundance: few; len: 15; d_gene: NA; j_gene: TRBJ2-3; v_gene: TRBV12-3/TRBV12-4; CDR3nt: TGTGCCAGCAGTCCTGAGGGGGGGAAGTCAGATACGCAGTATTTT; CDR3aa: CASSPEGGKSDTQYF
abundance: NA; len: 18; d_gene: NA; j_gene: TRBJ1-1; v_gene: TRBV5-8; CDR3nt: TGTGCCAGCAGCTTTATTGTAAAGAGCCTTTTCGGAGGGACTGAAGCTTTCTTT; CDR3aa: CASSFIVKSLFGGTEAFF
abundance: many; len: 15; d_gene: TRBD2; j_gene: TRBJ2-7; v_gene: TRBV2; CDR3nt: TGTGCCAGCAGTGCGGGACTAGCGGGAGTCTGGGAGCAGTACTTC; CDR3aa: CASSAGLAGVWEQYF
abundance: few; len: 18; d_gene: TRBD2; j_gene: TRBJ2-3; v_gene: TRBV6-2/TRBV6-3; CDR3nt: TGTGCCAGCAGTTACGAAGCGGGGACCCTCAAAAGCACAGATACGCAGTATTTT; CDR3aa: CASSYEAGTLKSTDTQYF
abundance: many; len: 14; d_gene: NA; j_gene: TRBJ2-3; v_gene: TRBV7-3; CDR3nt: TGTGCCAGCAGCTCACAGGGTAACACAGATACGCAGTATTTT; CDR3aa: CASSSQGNTDTQYF
abundance: many; len: 14; d_gene: NA; j_gene: TRBJ2-7; v_gene: TRBV13; CDR3nt: TGTGCCAGCAGCTTAGAAGCGATCGGCTACGAGCAGTACTTC; CDR3aa: CASSLEAIGYEQYF
abundance: many; len: 13; d_gene: NA; j_gene: TRBJ1-2; v_gene: TRBV10-3; CDR3nt: TGTGCCATCAGTGAATGGCAGTATTATGGCTACACCTTC; CDR3aa: CAISEWQYYGYTF
abundance: NA; len: 15; d_gene: TRBD1; j_gene: TRBJ1-2; v_gene: TRBV24-1; CDR3nt: TGTGCCACCAGTGGGACAGGGGGCAGCAACTATGGCTACACCTTC; CDR3aa: CATSGTGGSNYGYTF
abundance: few; len: 14; d_gene: NA; j_gene: TRBJ1-1; v_gene: TRBV25-1; CDR3nt: TGTGCCAGCAGTGAAGGTCTAGGGGACACTGAAGCTTTCTTT; CDR3aa: CASSEGLGDTEAFF
abundance: NA; len: 17; d_gene: TRBD2; j_gene: TRBJ2-1; v_gene: TRBV3-1; CDR3nt: TGTGCCAGCAGCCACTTCCCGGGACTAGCGGGAGATAATGAGCAGTTCTTC; CDR3aa: CASSHFPGLAGDNEQFF
abundance: few; len: 20; d_gene: TRBD2; j_gene: TRBJ2-1; v_gene: TRBV4-1; CDR3nt: TGCGCCAGCAGCCAGACCACTTCTTGGACTAGCGGGAGGGCCAACAATGAGCAGTTCTTC; CDR3aa: CASSQTTSWTSGRANNEQFF
abundance: few; len: 14; d_gene: TRBD1; j_gene: TRBJ1-6; v_gene: TRBV6-2/TRBV6-3; CDR3nt: TGTGCCAGCAGTGGGGGACAGGGGAATTCACCCCTCCACTTT; CDR3aa: CASSGGQGNSPLHF
abundance: many; len: 16; d_gene: NA; j_gene: TRBJ1-1; v_gene: TRBV28; CDR3nt: TGTGCCAGCAGTTTAAACCCGACAGCTAGGAACACTGAAGCTTTCTTT; CDR3aa: CASSLNPTARNTEAFF